Described below is a single T cell receptor (beta chain) sequence and its context. Its antigen is unknown. This specimen belongs to a study of persistence of HIV-infected CD4 T cells. As for the study in general: Donors were ART-treated; their CMV- and Gag-responding CD4+ T cells were isolated. Findings and caveats of the study: TCR analyses could not target the rare provirus-carrying CMV-responding cells. Antigen-responding cells were enriched for degenerate expanded CDR3beta sequences.

The stimulus was an HIV-1 Gag 15-mer peptide pool, 0.85 to 1 ug/peptide/mL. CD40L-negative CD69-negative CD45RO-high memory CD4+ T cells were sorted as populations depleted of antigen-responding cells. CD8-depleted PBMCs were stimulated 15 to 20 hours with anti-CD28/CD49d costimulation, CD40-blocking antibody and enfuvirtide. Germline assignment: CDR1 SGHRS and CDR2 YFSETQ. The CDR3 runs 16 residues. After removal of 0 bases from V and 8 bases from J, the junction contained 13 bases not matched to a gene. This was the immunoSEQ version 4 assay in survey mode. Assay used: immunoSEQ multiplex PCR; TCRdb lists only in-frame clones, some missing. The data hold tens of thousands of clones, with about four fifths observed a single time.

The chain is built from TRBV5-1 and TRBJ1-2; TRBD1 matches 7 bases. This TCR was sampled from an adult man with HIV who was CMV-seropositive. Sample: CD4+ T cells sorted from PBMCs after roughly 17-hour stimulation, taken from a patient who received antiretroviral therapy. CDR3 protein: CASSLEVGGQSRGYTF. As DNA, the CDR3 is TGCGCCAGCAGCTTGGAGGTTGGGGGACAGAGCCGCGGCTACACCTTC.